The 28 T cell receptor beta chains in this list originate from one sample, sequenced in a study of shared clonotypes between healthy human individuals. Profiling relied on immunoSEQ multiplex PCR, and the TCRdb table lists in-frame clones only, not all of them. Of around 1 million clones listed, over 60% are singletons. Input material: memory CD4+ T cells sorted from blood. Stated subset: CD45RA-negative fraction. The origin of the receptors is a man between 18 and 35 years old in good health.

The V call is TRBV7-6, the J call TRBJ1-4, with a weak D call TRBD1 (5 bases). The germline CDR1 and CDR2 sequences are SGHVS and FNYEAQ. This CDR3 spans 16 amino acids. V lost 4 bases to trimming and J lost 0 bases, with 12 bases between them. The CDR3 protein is CASSSRDGTTNEKLFF. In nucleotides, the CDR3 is TGTGCCAGCAGCTCCAGGGACGGAACAACTAATGAAAAACTGTTTTTT. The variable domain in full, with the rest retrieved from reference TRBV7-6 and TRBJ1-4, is GAGVSQSPRYKVTKRGQDVALRCDPISGHVSLYWYRQALGQGPEFLTYFNYEAQQDKSGLPNDRFSAERPEGSISTLTIQRTEQRDSAMYRCASSSRDGTTNEKLFFGSGTQLSVL.

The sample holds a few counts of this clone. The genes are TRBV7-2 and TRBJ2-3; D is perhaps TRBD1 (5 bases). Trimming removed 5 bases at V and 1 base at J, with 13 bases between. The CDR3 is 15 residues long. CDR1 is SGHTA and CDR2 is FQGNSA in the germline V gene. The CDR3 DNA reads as TGTGCCAGCAGCCAACTCGGACATGGCACAGATACGCAGTATTTT. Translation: CASSQLGHGTDTQYF.

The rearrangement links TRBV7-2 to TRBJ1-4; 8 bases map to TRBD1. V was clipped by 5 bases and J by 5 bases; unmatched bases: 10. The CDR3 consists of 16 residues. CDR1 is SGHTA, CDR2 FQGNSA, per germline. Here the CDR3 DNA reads TGTGCCAGCAGCCCCCGAGGACAGGGAGAGAATGAAAAACTGTTTTTT. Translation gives CASSPRGQGENEKLFF.

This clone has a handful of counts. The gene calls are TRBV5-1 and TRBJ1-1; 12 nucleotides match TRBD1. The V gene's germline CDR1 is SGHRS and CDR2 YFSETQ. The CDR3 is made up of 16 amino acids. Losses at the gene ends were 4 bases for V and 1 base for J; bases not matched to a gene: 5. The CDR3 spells CASSTGQGAGNTEAFF. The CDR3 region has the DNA TGCGCCAGCAGCACGGGACAGGGGGCCGGGAACACTGAAGCTTTCTTT. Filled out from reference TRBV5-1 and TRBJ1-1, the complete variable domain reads KAGVTQTPRYLIKTRGQQVTLSCSPISGHRSVSWYQQTPGQGLQFLFEYFSETQRNKGNFPGRFSGRQFSNSRSEMNVSTLELGDSALYLCASSTGQGAGNTEAFFGQGTRLTVV.

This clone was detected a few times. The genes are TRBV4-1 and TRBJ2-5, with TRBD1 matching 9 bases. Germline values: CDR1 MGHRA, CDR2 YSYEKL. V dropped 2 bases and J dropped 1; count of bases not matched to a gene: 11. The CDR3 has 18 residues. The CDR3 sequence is CASSQPPGQGSLQETQYF. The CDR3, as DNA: TGCGCCAGCAGCCAACCTCCCGGACAGGGGTCACTCCAAGAGACCCAGTACTTC.

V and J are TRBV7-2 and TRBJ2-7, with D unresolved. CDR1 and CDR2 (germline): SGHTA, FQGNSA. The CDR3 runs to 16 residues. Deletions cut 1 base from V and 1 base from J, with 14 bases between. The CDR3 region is CASSLVSLMPSYEQYF. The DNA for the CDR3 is TGTGCCAGCAGCTTAGTATCCCTTATGCCTTCCTACGAGCAGTACTTC.

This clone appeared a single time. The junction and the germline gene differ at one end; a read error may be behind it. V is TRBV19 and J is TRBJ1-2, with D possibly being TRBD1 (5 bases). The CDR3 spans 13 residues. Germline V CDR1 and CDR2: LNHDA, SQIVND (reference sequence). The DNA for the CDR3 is TGTGCCAGCAGTAGGACCCAACAGGATGGCTACACCTTC. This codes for CASSRTQQDGYTF.

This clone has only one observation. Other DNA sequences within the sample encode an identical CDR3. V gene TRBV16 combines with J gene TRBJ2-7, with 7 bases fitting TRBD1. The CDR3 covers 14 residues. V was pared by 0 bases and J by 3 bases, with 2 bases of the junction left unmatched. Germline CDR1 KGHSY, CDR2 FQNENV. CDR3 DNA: TGTGCCAGCAGCCAATCTAGACAGGGCTACGAGCAGTACTTC. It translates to CASSQSRQGYEQYF.

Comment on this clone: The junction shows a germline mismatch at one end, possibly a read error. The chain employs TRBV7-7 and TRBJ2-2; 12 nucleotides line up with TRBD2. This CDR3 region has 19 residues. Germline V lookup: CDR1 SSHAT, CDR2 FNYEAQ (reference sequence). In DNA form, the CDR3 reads TGTGCTAGCAGCTTAGATTTGACTAGCGGGAGAGAAGCCGCCGGGGAGCTGTTTTTT. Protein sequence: CASSLDLTSGREAAGELFF.

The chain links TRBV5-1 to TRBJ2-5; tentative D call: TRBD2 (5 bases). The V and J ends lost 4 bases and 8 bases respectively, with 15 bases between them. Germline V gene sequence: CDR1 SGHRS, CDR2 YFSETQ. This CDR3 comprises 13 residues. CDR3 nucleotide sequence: TGCGCCAGCAGCCCGGACTTTCGTGGAACCCAGTACTTC. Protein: CASSPDFRGTQYF. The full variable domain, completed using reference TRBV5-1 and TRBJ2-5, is KAGVTQTPRYLIKTRGQQVTLSCSPISGHRSVSWYQQTPGQGLQFLFEYFSETQRNKGNFPGRFSGRQFSNSRSEMNVSTLELGDSALYLCASSPDFRGTQYFGPGTRLLVL.

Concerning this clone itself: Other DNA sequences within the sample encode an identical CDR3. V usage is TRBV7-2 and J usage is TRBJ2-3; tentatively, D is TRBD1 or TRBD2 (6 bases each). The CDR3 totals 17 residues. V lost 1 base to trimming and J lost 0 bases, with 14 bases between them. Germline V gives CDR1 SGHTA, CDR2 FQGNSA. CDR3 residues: CASSLVGGGTSTDTQYF. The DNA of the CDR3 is TGTGCCAGCAGCTTAGTAGGGGGTGGGACTAGCACAGATACGCAGTATTTT.

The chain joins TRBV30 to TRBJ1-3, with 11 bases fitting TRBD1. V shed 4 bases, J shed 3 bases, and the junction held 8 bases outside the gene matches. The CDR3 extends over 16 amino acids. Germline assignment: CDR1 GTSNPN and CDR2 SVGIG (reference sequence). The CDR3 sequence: CAWTNGQGAVGNTIYF. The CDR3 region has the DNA TGTGCCTGGACTAATGGACAGGGGGCAGTTGGAAACACCATATATTTT.

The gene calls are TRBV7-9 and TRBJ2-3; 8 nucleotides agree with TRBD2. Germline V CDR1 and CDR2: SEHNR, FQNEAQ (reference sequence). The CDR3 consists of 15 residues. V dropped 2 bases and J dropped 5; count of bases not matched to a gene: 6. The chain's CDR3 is CASSLREGRGDTQYF. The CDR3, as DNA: TGTGCCAGCAGCTTACGGGAGGGCCGAGGAGATACGCAGTATTTT. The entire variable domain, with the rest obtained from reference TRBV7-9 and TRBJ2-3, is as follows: DTGVSQNPRHKITKRGQNVTFRCDPISEHNRLYWYRQTLGQGPEFLTYFQNEAQLEKSRLLSDRFSAERPKGSFSTLEIQRTEQGDSAMYLCASSLREGRGDTQYFGPGTRLTVL.

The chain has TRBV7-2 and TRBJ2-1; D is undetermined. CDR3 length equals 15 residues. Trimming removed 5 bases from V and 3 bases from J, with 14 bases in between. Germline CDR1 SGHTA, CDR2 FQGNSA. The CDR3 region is CASSVRLENYNEQFF. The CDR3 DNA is TGTGCCAGCAGCGTACGACTGGAGAACTACAATGAGCAGTTCTTC.

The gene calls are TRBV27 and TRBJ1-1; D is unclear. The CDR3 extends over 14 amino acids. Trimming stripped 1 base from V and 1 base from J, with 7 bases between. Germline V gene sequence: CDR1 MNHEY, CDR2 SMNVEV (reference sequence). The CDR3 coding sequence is TGTGCCAGCAGTTTATATGGCAGGAACACTGAAGCTTTCTTT. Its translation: CASSLYGRNTEAFF.

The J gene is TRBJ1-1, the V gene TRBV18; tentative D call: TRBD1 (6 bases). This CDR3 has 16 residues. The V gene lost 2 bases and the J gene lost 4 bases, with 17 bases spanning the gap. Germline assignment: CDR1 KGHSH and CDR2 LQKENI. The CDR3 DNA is TGTGCCAGCTCACCAGTTCAGTCGAGGGGGACCACTGAAGCTTTCTTT. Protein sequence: CASSPVQSRGTTEAFF.

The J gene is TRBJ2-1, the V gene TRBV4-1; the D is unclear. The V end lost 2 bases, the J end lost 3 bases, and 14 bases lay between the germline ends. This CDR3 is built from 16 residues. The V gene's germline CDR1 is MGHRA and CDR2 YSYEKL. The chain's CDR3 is CASSQNPASDYNEQFF. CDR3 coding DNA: TGCGCCAGCAGCCAAAATCCGGCGTCGGACTACAATGAGCAGTTCTTC.

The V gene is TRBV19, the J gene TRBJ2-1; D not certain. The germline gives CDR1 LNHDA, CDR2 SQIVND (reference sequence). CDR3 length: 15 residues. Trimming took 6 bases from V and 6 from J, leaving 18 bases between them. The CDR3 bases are TGTGCCAGTAGACCCAGGAATTTCGGTAGCAATGAGCAGTTCTTC. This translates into CASRPRNFGSNEQFF.

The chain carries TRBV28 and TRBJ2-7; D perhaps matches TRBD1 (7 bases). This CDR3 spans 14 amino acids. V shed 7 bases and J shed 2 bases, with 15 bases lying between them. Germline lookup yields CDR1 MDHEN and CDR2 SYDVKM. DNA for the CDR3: TGTGCCAGCACCGATGGAGGGGGCCCCTACGAGCAGTACTTC. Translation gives CASTDGGGPYEQYF.

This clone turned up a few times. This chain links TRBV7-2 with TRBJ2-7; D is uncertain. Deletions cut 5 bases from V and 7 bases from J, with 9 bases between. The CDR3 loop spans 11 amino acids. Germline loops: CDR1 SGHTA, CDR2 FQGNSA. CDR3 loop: CASSNTDEQYF. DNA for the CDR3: TGTGCCAGCAGCAACACGGATGAGCAGTACTTC.

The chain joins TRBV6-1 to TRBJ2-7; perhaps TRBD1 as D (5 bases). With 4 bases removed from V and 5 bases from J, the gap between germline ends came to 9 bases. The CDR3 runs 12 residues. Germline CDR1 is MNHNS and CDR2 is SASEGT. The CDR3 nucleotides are TGTGCCAGCAGTGGGCAGGGCCACGAGCAGTACTTC. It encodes CASSGQGHEQYF.

CDR3 region: CASGGSGGNQPQHF. Here the CDR3 DNA reads TGTGCCAGCGGGGGCTCAGGGGGCAATCAGCCCCAGCATTTT. The chain is built from TRBV2 and TRBJ1-5, with D perhaps TRBD1 (6 bases). The V end was cut by 8 bases, the J end by 2 bases, with 13 bases between. The germline CDR1 and CDR2 sequences are SNHLY and FYNNEI. The CDR3 has 14 residues.

The CDR3 DNA reads TGTGCCAGCAGCTTTACAGTGAACACTGAAGCTTTCTTT. Its translation is CASSFTVNTEAFF. The rearrangement links TRBV7-2 to TRBJ1-1; D unresolved. V was cut by 3 bases and J by 0 bases, with 5 bases left in between. This CDR3 contains 13 residues. Germline values: CDR1 SGHTA, CDR2 FQGNSA.

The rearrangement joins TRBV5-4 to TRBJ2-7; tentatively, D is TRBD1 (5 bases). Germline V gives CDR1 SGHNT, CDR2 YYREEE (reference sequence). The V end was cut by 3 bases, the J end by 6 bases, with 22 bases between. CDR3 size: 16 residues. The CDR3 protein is CASSSKSRDSYVEQYF. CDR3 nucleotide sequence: TGTGCCAGCAGCTCTAAATCCAGGGATTCCTACGTCGAGCAGTACTTC.

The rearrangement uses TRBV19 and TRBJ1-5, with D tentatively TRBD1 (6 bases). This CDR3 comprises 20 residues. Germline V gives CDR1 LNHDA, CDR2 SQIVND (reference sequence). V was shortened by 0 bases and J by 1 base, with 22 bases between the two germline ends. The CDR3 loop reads CASSIDSVGAGVGSNQPQHF. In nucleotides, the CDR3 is TGTGCCAGTAGTATAGACTCCGTGGGGGCAGGGGTTGGAAGCAATCAGCCCCAGCATTTT.

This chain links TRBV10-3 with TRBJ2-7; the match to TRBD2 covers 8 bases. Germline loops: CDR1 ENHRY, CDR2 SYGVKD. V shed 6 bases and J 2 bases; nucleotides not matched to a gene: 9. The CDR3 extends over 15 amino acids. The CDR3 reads CAIRGRGGGTYEQYF. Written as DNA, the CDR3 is TGTGCCATCAGGGGCCGGGGGGGAGGTACCTACGAGCAGTACTTC.

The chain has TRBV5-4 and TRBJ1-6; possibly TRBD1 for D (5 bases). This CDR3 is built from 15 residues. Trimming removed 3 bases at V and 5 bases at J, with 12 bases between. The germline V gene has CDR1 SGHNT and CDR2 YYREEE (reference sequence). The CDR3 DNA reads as TGTGCCAGCAGCTGGGGGGGACGGGATAATTCACCCCTCCACTTT. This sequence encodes CASSWGGRDNSPLHF.

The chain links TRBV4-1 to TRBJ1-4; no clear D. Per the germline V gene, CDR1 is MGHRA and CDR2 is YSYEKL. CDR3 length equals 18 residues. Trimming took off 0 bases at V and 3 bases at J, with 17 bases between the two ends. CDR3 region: CASSQEFDLRLPNEKLFF. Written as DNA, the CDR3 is TGCGCCAGCAGCCAAGAATTCGATTTACGGCTTCCTAATGAAAAACTGTTTTTT.